The present entry profiles one TCR beta chain with its context. The target antigen is unknown. The CDR3 has 14 amino acids. Germline V gives CDR1 SGHNT, CDR2 YYREEE (reference sequence). With 4 bases clipped from V and 2 bases from J, the junction kept 4 bases outside the gene matches. These donors were members of the approximately 110-subject validation cohort, a group separate from the roughly 670-subject first cohort. The data belong to a study of cytomegalovirus exposure and HLA in healthy donors. Findings and caveats of the study: Cytomegalovirus-associated TCR beta chains were listed, numbering 164.

The assay was immunoSEQ multiplex PCR, and TCRdb's table has in-frame clones only and misses some. The sample yields approximately 82,000 clones, 90% to 95% seen once. The material sequenced was PBMCs. The V and J genes are TRBV5-4 and TRBJ1-2; 8 bases fit TRBD1. The sequence was obtained from a young man in good health and CMV-seronegative. The CDR3 here is CASSGRQGNYGYTF. The DNA for the CDR3 is TGTGCCAGCAGCGGGAGACAGGGGAACTATGGCTACACCTTC. Variable domain in full (rest from reference TRBV5-4 and TRBJ1-2): ETGVTQSPTHLIKTRGQQVTLRCSSQSGHNTVSWYQQALGQGPQFIFQYYREEENGRGNFPPRFSGLQFPNYSSELNVNALELDDSALYLCASSGRQGNYGYTFGSGTRLTVV.